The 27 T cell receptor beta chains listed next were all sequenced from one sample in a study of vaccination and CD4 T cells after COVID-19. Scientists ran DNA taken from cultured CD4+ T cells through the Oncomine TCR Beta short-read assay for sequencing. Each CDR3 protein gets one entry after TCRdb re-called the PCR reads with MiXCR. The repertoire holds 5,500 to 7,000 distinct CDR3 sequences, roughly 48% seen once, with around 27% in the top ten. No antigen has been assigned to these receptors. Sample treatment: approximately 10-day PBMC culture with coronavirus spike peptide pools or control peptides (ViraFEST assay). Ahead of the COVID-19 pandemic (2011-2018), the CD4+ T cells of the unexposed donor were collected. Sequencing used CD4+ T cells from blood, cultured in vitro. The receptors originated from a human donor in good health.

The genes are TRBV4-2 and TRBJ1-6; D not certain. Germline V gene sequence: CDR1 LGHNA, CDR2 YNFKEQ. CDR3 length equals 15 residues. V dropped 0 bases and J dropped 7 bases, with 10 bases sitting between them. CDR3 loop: CASSQDGAANSPLHF. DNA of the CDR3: TGTGCCAGCAGCCAAGATGGCGCCGCCAATTCACCCCTCCACTTT.

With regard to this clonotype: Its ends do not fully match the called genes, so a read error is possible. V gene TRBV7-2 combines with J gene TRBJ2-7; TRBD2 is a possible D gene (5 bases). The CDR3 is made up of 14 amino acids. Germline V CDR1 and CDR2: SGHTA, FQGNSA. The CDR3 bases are TGTGCCAGCAGCCTAGCCGGGCAGAGTGGCGAGCAGTACTTC. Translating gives CASSLAGQSGEQYF.

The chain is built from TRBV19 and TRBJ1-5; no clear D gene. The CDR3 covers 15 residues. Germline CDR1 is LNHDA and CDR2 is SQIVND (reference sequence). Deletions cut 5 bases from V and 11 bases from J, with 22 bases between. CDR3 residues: CASSPTTTVLVSQHF. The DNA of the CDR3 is TGTGCCAGTAGTCCCACGACCACGGTATTGGTGTCCCAGCATTTT.

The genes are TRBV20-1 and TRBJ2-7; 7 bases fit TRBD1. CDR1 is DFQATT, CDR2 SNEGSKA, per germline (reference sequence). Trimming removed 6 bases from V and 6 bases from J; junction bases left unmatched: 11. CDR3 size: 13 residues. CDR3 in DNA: TGCAGTGCCCGAGACAGGGAAATTGGCGAGCAGTACTTC. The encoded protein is CSARDREIGEQYF.

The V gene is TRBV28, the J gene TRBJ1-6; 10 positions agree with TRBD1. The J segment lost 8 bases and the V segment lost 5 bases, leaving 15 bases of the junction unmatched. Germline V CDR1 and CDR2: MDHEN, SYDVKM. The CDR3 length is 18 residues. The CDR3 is CASSPLRFRDRGDSPLHF. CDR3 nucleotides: TGTGCCAGCAGTCCTTTACGTTTCCGGGACAGGGGAGATTCACCCCTCCACTTT.

CDR3 residues: CASSVWTGGYSIQYF. The CDR3, as DNA: TGTGCCAGCAGCGTCTGGACAGGGGGATATAGCATTCAGTACTTC. The chain uses TRBV5-4 and TRBJ2-4, with 10 bases that match TRBD1. The J segment lost 9 bases and the V segment lost 4 bases, leaving 10 bases of the junction unmatched. Germline values: CDR1 SGHNT, CDR2 YYREEE (reference sequence). This CDR3 contains 15 residues.

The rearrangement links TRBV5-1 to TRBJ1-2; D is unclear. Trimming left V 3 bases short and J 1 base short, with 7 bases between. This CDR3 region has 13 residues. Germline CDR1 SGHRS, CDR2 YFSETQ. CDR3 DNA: TGCGCCAGCAGCTCTTCAGATAACTATGGCTACACCTTC. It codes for CASSSSDNYGYTF.

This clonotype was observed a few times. The CDR3 region is CASSTTKGTGAQPQHF. The CDR3 DNA reads TGTGCCAGCAGTACCACCAAGGGGACAGGGGCCCAGCCCCAGCATTTT. The genes are TRBV27 and TRBJ1-5; 10 bases fit TRBD1. Trimming at V came to 5 bases and at J to 7 bases, leaving 11 bases not matched to a gene. The CDR3 totals 16 residues. CDR1 is MNHEY, CDR2 SMNVEV, per germline (reference sequence).

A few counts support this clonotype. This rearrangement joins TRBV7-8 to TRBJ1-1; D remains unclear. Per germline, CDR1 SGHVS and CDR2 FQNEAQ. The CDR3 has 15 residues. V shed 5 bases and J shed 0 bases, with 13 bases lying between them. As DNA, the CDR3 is TGTGCCAGCAGCCCCCAGTTGAGGGTGAACACTGAAGCTTTCTTT. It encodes CASSPQLRVNTEAFF.

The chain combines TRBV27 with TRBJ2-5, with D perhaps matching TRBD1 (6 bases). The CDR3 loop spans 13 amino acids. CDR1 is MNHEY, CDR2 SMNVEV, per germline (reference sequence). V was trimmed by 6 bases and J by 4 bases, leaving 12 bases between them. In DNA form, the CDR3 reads TGTGCCAGCAGGGCTGGGGGCCGAGAGACCCAGTACTTC. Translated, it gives CASRAGGRETQYF.

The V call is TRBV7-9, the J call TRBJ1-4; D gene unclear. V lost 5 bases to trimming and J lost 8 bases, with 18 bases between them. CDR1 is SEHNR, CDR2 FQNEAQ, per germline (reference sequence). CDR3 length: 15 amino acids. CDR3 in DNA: TGTGCCAGCAGCCTTGTCCGGTCCAGGAGGGAAAAACTGTTTTTT. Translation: CASSLVRSRREKLFF.

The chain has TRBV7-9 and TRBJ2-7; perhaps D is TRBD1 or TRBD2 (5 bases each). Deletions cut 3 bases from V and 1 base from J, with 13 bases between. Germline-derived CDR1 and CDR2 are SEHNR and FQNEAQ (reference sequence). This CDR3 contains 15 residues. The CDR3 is CASSLGDVGSYEQYF. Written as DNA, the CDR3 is TGTGCCAGCAGCTTGGGGGACGTAGGTTCCTACGAGCAGTACTTC.

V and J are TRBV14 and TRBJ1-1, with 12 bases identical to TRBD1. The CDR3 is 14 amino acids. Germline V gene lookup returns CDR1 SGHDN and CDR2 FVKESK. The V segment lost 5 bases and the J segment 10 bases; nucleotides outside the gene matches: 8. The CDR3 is CASSSGTGGLGAFF. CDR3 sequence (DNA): TGTGCCAGCAGCAGTGGGACAGGGGGCTTAGGAGCTTTCTTT.

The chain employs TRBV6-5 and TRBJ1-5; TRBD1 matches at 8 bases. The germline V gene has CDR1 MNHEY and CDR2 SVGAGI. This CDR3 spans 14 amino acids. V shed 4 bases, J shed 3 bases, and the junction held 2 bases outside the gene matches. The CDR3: CASSSDRDNQPQHF. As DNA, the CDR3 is TGTGCCAGCAGTTCGGACAGGGACAATCAGCCCCAGCATTTT.

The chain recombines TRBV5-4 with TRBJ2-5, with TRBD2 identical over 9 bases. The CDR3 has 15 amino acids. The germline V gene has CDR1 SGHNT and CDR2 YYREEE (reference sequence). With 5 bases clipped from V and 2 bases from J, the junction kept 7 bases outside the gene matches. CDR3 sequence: CASSFGLAPQETQYF. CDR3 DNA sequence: TGTGCCAGCAGTTTTGGACTAGCGCCGCAAGAGACCCAGTACTTC.

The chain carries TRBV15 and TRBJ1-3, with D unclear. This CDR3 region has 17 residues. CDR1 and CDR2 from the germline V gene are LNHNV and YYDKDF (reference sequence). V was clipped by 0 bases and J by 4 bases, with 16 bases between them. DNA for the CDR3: TGTGCCACCAGCAGAGATGAGGCAGGAATCCTAGGAAACACCATATATTTT. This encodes CATSRDEAGILGNTIYF.

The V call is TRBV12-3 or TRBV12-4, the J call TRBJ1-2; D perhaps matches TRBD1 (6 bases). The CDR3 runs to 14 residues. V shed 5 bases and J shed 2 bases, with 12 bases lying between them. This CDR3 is CASSRLGGNYGYTF. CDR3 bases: TGTGCCAGCAGTCGTTTAGGGGGGAACTATGGCTACACCTTC.

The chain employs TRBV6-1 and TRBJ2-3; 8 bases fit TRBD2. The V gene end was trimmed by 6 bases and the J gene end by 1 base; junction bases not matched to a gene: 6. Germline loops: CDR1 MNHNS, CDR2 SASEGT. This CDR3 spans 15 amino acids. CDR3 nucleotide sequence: TGTGCCAGCAGCCCGTCAGCGGGGGGCACAGATACGCAGTATTTT. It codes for CASSPSAGGTDTQYF.

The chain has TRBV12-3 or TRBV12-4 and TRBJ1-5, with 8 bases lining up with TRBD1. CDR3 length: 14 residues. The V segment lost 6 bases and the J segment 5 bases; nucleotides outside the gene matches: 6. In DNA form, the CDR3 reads TGTGCCAGCAGGTGGACAGGGCGCGATCAGCCCCAGCATTTT. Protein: CASRWTGRDQPQHF.

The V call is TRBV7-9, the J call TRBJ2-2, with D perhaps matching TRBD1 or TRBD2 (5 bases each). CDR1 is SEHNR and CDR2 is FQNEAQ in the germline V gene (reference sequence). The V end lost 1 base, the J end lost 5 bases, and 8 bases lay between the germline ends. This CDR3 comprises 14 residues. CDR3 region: CASSLVEGTGELFF. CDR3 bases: TGTGCCAGCAGCTTAGTTGAGGGGACCGGGGAGCTGTTTTTT.

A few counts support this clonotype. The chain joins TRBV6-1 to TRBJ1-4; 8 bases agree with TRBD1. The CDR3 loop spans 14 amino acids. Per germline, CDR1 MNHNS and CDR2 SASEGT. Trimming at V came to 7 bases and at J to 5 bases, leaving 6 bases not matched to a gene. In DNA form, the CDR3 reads TGTGCCAGCACCCAGACAGGGGTAAATGAAAAACTGTTTTTT. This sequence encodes CASTQTGVNEKLFF.

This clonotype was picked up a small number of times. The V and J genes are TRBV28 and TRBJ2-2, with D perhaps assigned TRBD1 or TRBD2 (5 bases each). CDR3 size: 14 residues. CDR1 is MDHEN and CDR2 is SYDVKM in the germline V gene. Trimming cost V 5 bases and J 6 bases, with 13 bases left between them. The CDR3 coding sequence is TGTGCCAGCAGTCCCTCCTGGGGGTCCGGGGAGCTGTTTTTT. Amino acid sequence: CASSPSWGSGELFF.

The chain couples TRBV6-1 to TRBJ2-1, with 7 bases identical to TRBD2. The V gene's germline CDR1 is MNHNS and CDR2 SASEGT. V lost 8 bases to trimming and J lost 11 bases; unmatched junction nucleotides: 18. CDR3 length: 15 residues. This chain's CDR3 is CASRGNWASGGQQFF. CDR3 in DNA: TGTGCCAGCCGGGGGAATTGGGCTAGCGGAGGACAGCAGTTCTTC.

CDR3 region: CAVSGGVNQPQHF. The DNA for the CDR3 is TGTGCCGTGTCCGGGGGGGTCAATCAGCCCCAGCATTTT. V and J are TRBV6-1 and TRBJ1-5, with a weak D call TRBD1 (5 bases). Germline V gene lookup returns CDR1 MNHNS and CDR2 SASEGT. Trimming stripped 11 bases from V and 3 bases from J, with 14 bases between. The CDR3 spans 13 residues.

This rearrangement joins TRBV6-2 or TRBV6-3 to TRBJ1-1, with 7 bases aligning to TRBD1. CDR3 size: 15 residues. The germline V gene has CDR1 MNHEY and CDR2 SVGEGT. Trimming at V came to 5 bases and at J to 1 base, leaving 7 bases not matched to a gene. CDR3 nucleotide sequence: TGTGCCAGCAGTCCATCGAGGGGGCGGAACACTGAAGCTTTCTTT. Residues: CASSPSRGRNTEAFF.

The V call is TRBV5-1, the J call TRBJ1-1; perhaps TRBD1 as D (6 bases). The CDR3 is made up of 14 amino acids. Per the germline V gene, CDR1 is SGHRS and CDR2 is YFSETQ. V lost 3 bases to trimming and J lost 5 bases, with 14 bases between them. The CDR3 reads CASSSQGVGTEAFF. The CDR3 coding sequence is TGCGCCAGCAGCTCACAGGGTGTGGGGACTGAAGCTTTCTTT.

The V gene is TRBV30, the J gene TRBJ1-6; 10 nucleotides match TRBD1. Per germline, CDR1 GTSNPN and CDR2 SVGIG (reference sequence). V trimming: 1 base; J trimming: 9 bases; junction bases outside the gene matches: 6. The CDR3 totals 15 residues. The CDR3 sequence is CAWSAHGTGASPLHF. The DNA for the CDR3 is TGTGCCTGGAGTGCCCACGGGACAGGGGCTTCACCCCTCCACTTT. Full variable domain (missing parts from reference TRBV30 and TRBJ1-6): SQTIHQWPATLVQPVGSPLSLECTVEGTSNPNLYWYRQAAGRGLQLLFYSVGIGQISSEVPQNLSASRPQDRQFILSSKKLLLSDSGFYLCAWSAHGTGASPLHFGNGTRLTVT.